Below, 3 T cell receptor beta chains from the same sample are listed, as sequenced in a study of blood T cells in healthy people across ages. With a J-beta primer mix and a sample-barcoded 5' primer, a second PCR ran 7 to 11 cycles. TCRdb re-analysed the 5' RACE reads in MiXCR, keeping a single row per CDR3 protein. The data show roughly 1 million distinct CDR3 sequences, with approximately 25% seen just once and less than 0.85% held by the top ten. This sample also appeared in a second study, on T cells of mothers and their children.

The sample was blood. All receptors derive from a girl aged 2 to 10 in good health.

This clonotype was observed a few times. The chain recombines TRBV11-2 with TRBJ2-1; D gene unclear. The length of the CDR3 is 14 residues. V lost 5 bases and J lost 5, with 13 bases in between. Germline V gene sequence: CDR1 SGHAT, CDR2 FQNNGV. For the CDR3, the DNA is TGTGCCAGCAGCGGGCAGCAACGAGACAATGAGCAGTTCTTC. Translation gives CASSGQQRDNEQFF.

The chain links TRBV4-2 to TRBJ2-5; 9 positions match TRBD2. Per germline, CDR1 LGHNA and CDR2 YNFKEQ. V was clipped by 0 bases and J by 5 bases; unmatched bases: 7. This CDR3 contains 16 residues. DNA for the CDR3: TGTGCCAGCAGCCAAGATCGAAGCGGGAGGTGGGAGACCCAGTACTTC. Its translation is CASSQDRSGRWETQYF.

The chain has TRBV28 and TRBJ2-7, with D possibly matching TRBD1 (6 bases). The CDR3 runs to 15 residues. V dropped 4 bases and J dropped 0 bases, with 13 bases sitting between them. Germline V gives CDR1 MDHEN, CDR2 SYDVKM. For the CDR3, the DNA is TGTGCCAGCAGTTCAACTGGGACAAACTCCTACGAGCAGTACTTC. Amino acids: CASSSTGTNSYEQYF.